Given below is one T cell receptor beta chain in context. Losses at the gene ends were 7 bases for V and 2 bases for J; bases not matched to a gene: 5. CDR1 is SEHNR and CDR2 is FQNEAQ in the germline V gene (reference sequence). This CDR3 is built from 15 residues. These data belong to a study of blood T cell repertoires in COVID-19. Original methodology: Amplification of reference gene primers was used by the study to estimate nucleated cell counts. TCRdb keeps only in-frame clones here, not all; method: immunoSEQ multiplex PCR. V, J and clone size are taken as reported in that table, and D and trimming were inferred from the DNA itself. The sample lists 150,000 to 200,000 clones, roughly three quarters occurring once.

The TCR sequence derives from a woman between 45 and 60 years old with acute COVID-19. This chain links TRBV7-9 with TRBJ2-2, with 9 bases aligning to TRBD1. The material sequenced was PBMCs or T cells enriched from blood (not recorded which). DNA of the CDR3: TGTGCCAGCACCCCGGGACAGGGAAACACCGGGGAGCTGTTTTTT. Protein sequence: CASTPGQGNTGELFF.